This entry is about one TCR beta chain. The antigen is unknown. Described treatment: oral pan-JAK inhibitor, 5-10 mg twice daily. Alopecia areata patients had lesional scalp punch biopsies and peripheral blood taken from them. As the sequencing template, cDNA was produced by extracting RNA and reverse transcribing it. The method was immunoSEQ multiplex PCR; TCRdb's version includes in-frame clones alone and lacks a portion of them. The sample shows a few hundred thousand clones, 50% to 60% of them seen only once. The sample comes from a study of CD8+ T cells in alopecia areata. Study background: Treatment of the treated patients consisted of oral tofacitinib, 5 to 10 mg twice daily. Broader study findings: Sequencing of scalp samples also includes resident alphabeta T cells from normal skin. Lesional scalp, especially alopecia totalis/universalis, showed higher clonality than normal scalp.

The CDR3 loop spans 11 amino acids. Germline V gives CDR1 SQVTM, CDR2 ANQGSEA. V gave up 3 bases and J gave up 8 bases, with 10 bases separating them. V is TRBV29-1 and J is TRBJ1-1, with a tentative D call TRBD1 (5 bases). This receptor was identified in a human donor with alopecia areata. Sample: CD4+ T cells sorted from blood, taken at week 4, from a patient treated with tofacitinib. CDR3 region: CSVENRIEAFF. CDR3 nucleotide sequence: TGCAGCGTTGAGAACAGGATAGAAGCTTTCTTT.